These 25 T cell receptor beta chains originate from one sample sequenced in a study of cytomegalovirus exposure and HLA in healthy donors. The PCR used 60 Vbeta and 13 Jbeta primers. Method: immunoSEQ multiplex PCR; TCRdb's copy keeps in-frame clones and lacks some. The sample lists around 120,000 clones; about 80% were seen once. The sample taken for sequencing was PBMCs. The receptors here all came from a woman in her 40s in good health and CMV-seropositive.

This sequence joins TRBV5-8 and TRBJ1-3; no reliable D call. Germline V gene lookup returns CDR1 SGHTS and CDR2 YDEGEE. The CDR3 totals 16 residues. The V gene lost 1 base and the J gene lost 0 bases, with 11 bases spanning the gap. The CDR3 here is CASSLKPILSGNTIYF. CDR3 coding DNA: TGTGCCAGCAGCTTGAAACCTATCCTCTCTGGAAACACCATATATTTT.

In its sample, this clone was seen a few times. The same CDR3 is also encoded by other DNA sequences in this sample. The chain uses TRBV5-1 and TRBJ2-3, with D perhaps TRBD2 (5 bases). Between the trimmed V and J ends, which lost 0 bases and 0 bases, there was a span of 5 bases. Germline assignment: CDR1 SGHRS and CDR2 YFSETQ. This CDR3 has 14 residues. As DNA, the CDR3 is TGCGCCAGCAGCTTGGGGACTAGCACAGATACGCAGTATTTT. As protein: CASSLGTSTDTQYF.

The V and J genes are TRBV9 and TRBJ1-5; 8 bases align to TRBD1. The V gene's germline CDR1 is SGDLS and CDR2 YYNGEE. The CDR3 is made up of 14 amino acids. The V and J ends lost 3 bases and 6 bases, in that order; junction bases with no gene match: 5. DNA for the CDR3: TGTGCCAGCAGCGCCACAGGGGGAGGTCAGCCCCAGCATTTT. It encodes CASSATGGGQPQHF.

V and J are TRBV7-2 and TRBJ1-2, with a possible D match to TRBD1 (6 bases). The germline CDR1 and CDR2 sequences are SGHTA and FQGNSA. The CDR3 sequence is 15 residues long. Deletions cut 2 bases from V and 9 bases from J, with 19 bases between. The CDR3 reads CASSLLAGDKFSYTF. In DNA form, the CDR3 reads TGTGCCAGCAGCTTATTGGCAGGGGATAAATTTAGCTACACCTTC.

V is TRBV5-1 and J is TRBJ2-5; D might be TRBD1 (5 bases). The J call is uncertain, as TRBJ2-7 better fits the DNA end. There are 15 residues in the CDR3. Germline V gene data show CDR1 as SGHRS and CDR2 as YFSETQ. This CDR3 is CASSVGHTSSYEQYF. The CDR3 coding sequence is TGCGCCAGCAGCGTCGGACACACGAGCTCCTACGAGCAGTACTTC.

The chain uses TRBV4-3 and TRBJ2-1; 12 positions agree with TRBD2. The V and J ends lost 4 bases and 3 bases, in that order; junction bases with no gene match: 10. The length of the CDR3 is 18 residues. The germline gives CDR1 LGHNA, CDR2 YSLEER. The CDR3 is CASSPRSSGRDIYNEQFF. The CDR3 region has the DNA TGCGCCAGCAGCCCCAGATCTAGCGGGAGGGATATCTACAATGAGCAGTTCTTC.

The chain combines TRBV1 with TRBJ2-7; the table's D call of TRBD2 was not tested on the DNA. TRBV1 is designated a pseudogene. The CDR3 is made up of 16 amino acids. CDR3 amino acids: CTSSQDTRDLSYEQYF. The CDR3 bases are TGCACCAGCAGCCAAGACACCAGGGACTTATCCTACGAGCAGTACTTC.

The V gene is TRBV4-3, the J gene TRBJ1-4, with D perhaps TRBD1 (6 bases). The CDR3 loop spans 19 amino acids. Between the trimmed V and J ends, which lost 0 bases and 8 bases, there was a span of 25 bases. Germline V lookup: CDR1 LGHNA, CDR2 YSLEER. The chain's CDR3 is CASSQDRLVGRSGVEKLFF. CDR3 nucleotides: TGCGCCAGCAGCCAAGATCGTTTGGTGGGACGGTCAGGGGTCGAAAAACTGTTTTTT.

The V call is TRBV7-9, the J call TRBJ2-7; tentative D call: TRBD2 (5 bases). Trimming took 5 bases from V and 4 from J, leaving 12 bases between them. The germline CDR1 and CDR2 sequences are SEHNR and FQNEAQ (reference sequence). The CDR3 runs to 13 residues. CDR3 DNA: TGTGCCAGCAGCCGGGCCCCGGGGTACGAGCAGTACTTC. It specifies CASSRAPGYEQYF.

The chain is built from TRBV2 and TRBJ2-2; a possible D gene is TRBD2 (5 bases). Per the germline V gene, CDR1 is SNHLY and CDR2 is FYNNEI. Trimming took off 1 base at V and 4 bases at J, with 16 bases between the two ends. This CDR3 region has 17 residues. The CDR3 is CASSEVADPRGTGELFF. CDR3 DNA: TGTGCCAGCAGTGAAGTGGCAGACCCCCGGGGCACCGGGGAGCTGTTTTTT.

The rearrangement joins TRBV6-5 to TRBJ2-2, with a weak D call TRBD2 (5 bases). The length of the CDR3 is 13 residues. CDR1 is MNHEY, CDR2 SVGAGI, per germline. V was trimmed by 5 bases and J by 3 bases, leaving 7 bases between them. Here the CDR3 reads CASSRGYTGELFF. DNA for the CDR3: TGTGCCAGCAGTCGCGGGTACACCGGGGAGCTGTTTTTT.

The rearrangement links TRBV5-1 to TRBJ1-2; 7 positions match TRBD1. The CDR3 runs 13 residues. V was clipped by 0 bases and J by 7 bases; unmatched bases: 3. Germline lookup yields CDR1 SGHRS and CDR2 YFSETQ. CDR3 DNA sequence: TGCGCCAGCAGCTTGGGGGCAGGGGGTGGCTACACCTTC. It encodes CASSLGAGGGYTF.

The chain employs TRBV4-1 and TRBJ2-3, with a possible D match to TRBD1 (5 bases). Germline lookup yields CDR1 MGHRA and CDR2 YSYEKL. The CDR3 is made up of 15 amino acids. Trimming removed 0 bases at V and 7 bases at J, with 14 bases between. This chain's CDR3 is CASSQDAGNRYTQYF. The CDR3 coding sequence is TGCGCCAGCAGCCAAGATGCAGGGAATAGGTATACGCAGTATTTT.

V is TRBV4-2 and J is TRBJ1-2, with 8 nucleotides matching TRBD1. The germline gives CDR1 LGHNA, CDR2 YNFKEQ. The V gene end was trimmed by 4 bases and the J gene end by 3 bases; junction bases not matched to a gene: 4. The CDR3 sequence is 14 residues long. CDR3 nucleotide sequence: TGTGCCAGCAGCCGGGAGGGACAGGACTATGGCTACACCTTC. It translates to CASSREGQDYGYTF.

The table lists this clone with a few counts. This sequence joins TRBV19 and TRBJ1-1; 10 nucleotides align to TRBD1. The CDR3 is 14 residues long. Per germline, CDR1 LNHDA and CDR2 SQIVND (reference sequence). The J segment lost 4 bases and the V segment lost 4 bases, leaving 3 bases of the junction unmatched. The CDR3 here is CASSKRTGGTEAFF. The CDR3 DNA is TGTGCCAGTAGTAAACGGACAGGGGGCACTGAAGCTTTCTTT.

V and J are TRBV27 and TRBJ2-7; 7 nucleotides agree with TRBD1. V dropped 5 bases and J dropped 3; count of bases not matched to a gene: 13. This CDR3 is built from 16 residues. Germline assignment: CDR1 MNHEY and CDR2 SMNVEV (reference sequence). The CDR3: CASSALGLGQNYEQYF. The CDR3 DNA is TGTGCCAGCAGTGCCCTCGGTTTGGGACAGAACTACGAGCAGTACTTC.

The chain employs TRBV27 and TRBJ2-5; D possibly corresponds to TRBD1 (5 bases). The CDR3 runs to 12 residues. From germline, CDR1 is MNHEY and CDR2 SMNVEV (reference sequence). V lost 7 bases and J lost 5, with 11 bases in between. The CDR3 spells CASKGRVETQYF. CDR3 nucleotides: TGTGCCAGCAAGGGCAGGGTGGAGACCCAGTACTTC.

This chain joins TRBV29-1 and TRBJ2-1; 7 bases match TRBD1. The length of the CDR3 is 13 residues. Trimming removed 2 bases from V and 13 bases from J; junction bases left unmatched: 11. Germline V CDR1 and CDR2: SQVTM, ANQGSEA. The CDR3 nucleotides are TGCAGCGTTGAAACAGTGGCAGGGGGAAACCAGTTCTTC. Its protein is CSVETVAGGNQFF.

The chain joins TRBV2 to TRBJ2-3; 11 bases line up with TRBD2. CDR1 and CDR2 from the germline V gene are SNHLY and FYNNEI. V lost 6 bases to trimming and J lost 6 bases; unmatched junction nucleotides: 8. The CDR3 loop spans 15 amino acids. The CDR3 DNA follows: TGTGCCAGCAGCCGAGTAGCGGGGGGGCCGGATACGCAGTATTTT. It yields the protein CASSRVAGGPDTQYF.

This sequence joins TRBV15 and TRBJ1-4; a weak D match, TRBD1 (6 bases). With 0 bases removed from V and 2 bases from J, the gap between germline ends came to 13 bases. Germline assignment: CDR1 LNHNV and CDR2 YYDKDF (reference sequence). The CDR3 loop spans 17 amino acids. Here the CDR3 DNA reads TGTGCCACCAGCAGAGAGGGGGGGCTGGGGACTAATGAAAAACTGTTTTTT. Protein sequence: CATSREGGLGTNEKLFF.

The rearrangement links TRBV7-8 to TRBJ1-2; D ambiguous. Germline lookup yields CDR1 SGHVS and CDR2 FQNEAQ. Trimming took off 5 bases at V and 5 bases at J, with 12 bases between the two ends. This CDR3 is 13 amino acids long. CDR3 sequence reads: CASSREALYGYTF. As DNA, the CDR3 is TGTGCCAGCAGCCGAGAGGCGTTATATGGCTACACCTTC. The variable domain in full, completed from reference TRBV7-8 and TRBJ1-2, reads GAGVSQSPRYKVAKRGQDVALRCDPISGHVSLFWYQQALGQGPEFLTYFQNEAQLDKSGLPSDRFFAERPEGSVSTLKIQRTQQEDSAVYLCASSREALYGYTFGSGTRLTVV.

The chain links TRBV6-5 to TRBJ1-6; perhaps TRBD1 as D (6 bases). Germline values: CDR1 MNHEY, CDR2 SVGAGI. Trimming shortened V by 1 base and J by 7 bases, and 8 bases separated the two germline ends. CDR3 length: 14 amino acids. The CDR3 protein is CASSYWGQNSPLHF. The CDR3, as DNA: TGTGCCAGCAGTTACTGGGGGCAGAATTCACCCCTCCACTTT.

J is TRBJ1-4 and V is TRBV27; 8 bases are a match to TRBD1. V dropped 5 bases and J dropped 6; count of bases not matched to a gene: 5. Germline CDR1 and CDR2: MNHEY and SMNVEV (reference sequence). This CDR3 region has 14 residues. CDR3 amino acids: CASSPGQGYEKLFF. CDR3 nucleotides: TGTGCCAGCAGTCCCGGACAGGGCTATGAAAAACTGTTTTTT.

This clone was seen only a few times. This chain links TRBV25-1 with TRBJ2-3; possibly TRBD2 for D (6 bases). The CDR3 length is 17 residues. CDR1 and CDR2 (germline): MGHDK, SYGVNS. V was pared by 1 base and J by 2 bases, with 16 bases between. DNA of the CDR3: TGTGCCAGCAGTGAATTAATTTCAGCGGGTTCCACAGATACGCAGTATTTT. Protein sequence: CASSELISAGSTDTQYF.

V gene TRBV19 combines with J gene TRBJ2-2; 9 bases are a match to TRBD2. The CDR3 is made up of 16 amino acids. Germline trimming cut 4 bases from V and 6 bases from J; bases unmatched to any gene: 9. Germline-derived CDR1 and CDR2 are LNHDA and SQIVND (reference sequence). The CDR3 nucleotides are TGTGCCAGTAGTAGGGAGTGGCTAGCGGGGCCCGGGGAGCTGTTTTTT. Amino acids: CASSREWLAGPGELFF. The full variable domain, with the rest looked up from reference TRBV19 and TRBJ2-2, is DGGITQSPKYLFRKEGQNVTLSCEQNLNHDAMYWYRQDPGQGLRLIYYSQIVNDFQKGDIAEGYSVSREKKESFPLTVTSAQKNPTAFYLCASSREWLAGPGELFFGEGSRLTVL.